These 22 T cell receptor beta chains were sequenced from one sample in a study of technical replicates of blood from a handful of donors. Data came from immunoSEQ multiplex PCR; TCRdb stores just in-frame clones and leaves some out. The table has approximately 52,000 clones, approximately 86% seen once; the top ten hold less than 6.5%. The sample consisted of PBMCs. These receptors were taken from a human donor in good health. Some clones in this sample may be carry-over from other donors' samples.

This clone was counted once. The CDR3 loop reads CASSLLRGVGYEQYF. DNA for the CDR3: TGTGCCAGCAGCCTCCTCCGGGGGGTAGGCTACGAGCAGTACTTC. This chain links TRBV11-1 with TRBJ2-7; 7 bases align to TRBD2. V shed 5 bases, J shed 3 bases, and the junction held 10 bases outside the gene matches. The germline V gene encodes CDR1 SGHAT and CDR2 FQDESV (reference sequence). The CDR3 spans 15 residues.

V and J are TRBV12-1 and TRBJ1-2. TRBV12-1 is designated a pseudogene. The CDR3 has 16 residues. CDR3: CASSPREPPLGYGYTF. The CDR3 DNA is TGTGCCAGCAGCCCGAGGGAGCCGCCACTAGGCTATGGCTACACCTTC.

V usage is TRBV30 and J usage is TRBJ2-3, with D perhaps matching TRBD2 (7 bases). Per germline, CDR1 GTSNPN and CDR2 SVGIG (reference sequence). The CDR3 runs to 16 residues. With 0 bases removed from V and 3 bases from J, the gap between germline ends came to 16 bases. CDR3 coding DNA: TGTGCCTGGAGTGTACAAGGGGGAGGGAGGACAGATACGCAGTATTTT. Amino acid sequence: CAWSVQGGGRTDTQYF.

V and J are TRBV11-3 and TRBJ2-5, with 10 bases identical to TRBD2. The germline gives CDR1 SGHNT, CDR2 YENEEA. This CDR3 spans 15 amino acids. Germline trimming cut 5 bases from V and 3 bases from J; bases unmatched to any gene: 6. Here the CDR3 DNA reads TGTGCCAGCAGCACAGGGACTAGCGCAGAAGAGACCCAGTACTTC. This sequence encodes CASSTGTSAEETQYF.

The genes are TRBV5-1 and TRBJ1-4; D remains unclear. V lost 6 bases to trimming and J lost 7 bases, with 16 bases between them. Looked up from germline, CDR1 is SGHRS and CDR2 is YFSETQ. The CDR3 has 14 residues. The CDR3 region is CASTRFGGGEKLFF. For the CDR3, the DNA is TGCGCCAGCACTCGATTCGGCGGCGGTGAAAAACTGTTTTTT.

This chain connects TRBV4-1 to TRBJ2-7; 7 nucleotides match TRBD1. J gave up 2 bases and V 4 bases, and 8 bases lay outside the gene matches. CDR1 MGHRA and CDR2 YSYEKL come from the germline V gene. The CDR3 totals 15 residues. The CDR3 DNA reads TGCGCCAGCAGCCCAACATGGGACAGCGCCTACGAGCAGTACTTC. Its protein product is CASSPTWDSAYEQYF.

This chain links TRBV7-9 with TRBJ1-2; 7 nucleotides line up with TRBD1. J was trimmed by 1 base and V by 5 bases; bases with no gene match: 13. Germline V lookup: CDR1 SEHNR, CDR2 FQNEAQ (reference sequence). The CDR3 spans 17 residues. CDR3 sequence reads: CASSLQGTSPYNYGYTF. DNA of the CDR3: TGTGCCAGCAGCCTACAGGGGACTTCCCCGTATAACTATGGCTACACCTTC.

The chain couples TRBV7-9 to TRBJ2-5; 12 bases match TRBD1. CDR1 and CDR2 from the germline V gene are SEHNR and FQNEAQ (reference sequence). The CDR3 is 17 amino acids. V shed 5 bases and J 4 bases; nucleotides not matched to a gene: 11. Written as DNA, the CDR3 is TGTGCCAGCAGCCTAAAGGGACAGGGGGCAGTTGGAGAGACCCAGTACTTC. Translating it yields CASSLKGQGAVGETQYF.

The CDR3 loop reads CASSPGGGANSPLHF. The CDR3 nucleotides are TGTGCCAGCTCACCAGGCGGGGGCGCGAATTCACCCCTCCACTTT. V usage is TRBV18 and J usage is TRBJ1-6, with D possibly TRBD1 on 6 matching bases. The V end was cut by 2 bases, the J end by 7 bases, with 12 bases between. The CDR3 spans 15 residues. Germline CDR1 is KGHSH and CDR2 is LQKENI.

This clone was found a few times. The chain has TRBV7-6 and TRBJ2-5, with TRBD2 identical over 7 bases. The CDR3 consists of 17 residues. Germline trimming cut 5 bases from V and 6 bases from J; bases unmatched to any gene: 18. Germline loops: CDR1 SGHVS, CDR2 FNYEAQ. This CDR3 is CASSEERGRRGWKTQYF. For the CDR3, the DNA is TGTGCCAGCAGCGAAGAGCGGGGCCGGCGGGGGTGGAAGACCCAGTACTTC.

The chain uses TRBV10-3 and TRBJ1-2, with TRBD1 matching 9 bases. CDR1 is ENHRY and CDR2 is SYGVKD in the germline V gene. CDR3 size: 13 residues. V lost 4 bases and J lost 8; bases outside the gene matches: 5. The CDR3 reads CAISAGTGYGYTF. The CDR3 DNA is TGTGCCATCAGTGCGGGGACAGGGTACGGCTACACCTTC.

J is TRBJ2-7 and V is TRBV9, with 9 bases identical to TRBD1. Looked up from germline, CDR1 is SGDLS and CDR2 is YYNGEE. This CDR3 has 14 residues. J gave up 2 bases and V 3 bases, and 3 bases lay outside the gene matches. CDR3 in amino acids: CASSATGGPYEQYF. In DNA, the CDR3 is TGTGCCAGCAGCGCGACAGGGGGGCCCTACGAGCAGTACTTC.

The chain employs TRBV30 and TRBJ2-5; possibly TRBD2 for D (5 bases). The ends were cut back, 3 bases at V and 2 bases at J, with 16 bases in the middle. In germline, CDR1 is GTSNPN, CDR2 SVGIG (reference sequence). This CDR3 spans 15 amino acids. CDR3 DNA sequence: TGTGCCTGGAGCACAAGTGAGGGAAAACAAGAGACCCAGTACTTC. It translates to CAWSTSEGKQETQYF.

The V call is TRBV29-1, the J call TRBJ1-3; a possible D gene is TRBD1 (5 bases). Germline V gene sequence: CDR1 SQVTM, CDR2 ANQGSEA. The V end was cut by 6 bases, the J end by 7 bases, with 13 bases between. This CDR3 comprises 12 residues. In nucleotides, the CDR3 is TGCAGCGTCCAGGGCTCGGCGAACACCATATATTTT. This encodes CSVQGSANTIYF.

The rearrangement links TRBV7-6 to TRBJ2-7, with 7 bases lining up with TRBD2. This CDR3 region has 15 residues. The J segment lost 5 bases and the V segment lost 2 bases, leaving 9 bases of the junction unmatched. Germline V lookup: CDR1 SGHVS, CDR2 FNYEAQ. CDR3 nucleotide sequence: TGTGCCAGCAGCTTACTGTGGGGGGGAGTCGACGAGCAGTACTTC. It is translated as CASSLLWGGVDEQYF.

The chain recombines TRBV2 with TRBJ1-4; 7 nucleotides match TRBD1. CDR1 and CDR2 (germline): SNHLY, FYNNEI. The CDR3 runs 15 residues. The ends lost 6 bases at V and 0 bases at J; junction bases unmatched: 4. The CDR3 nucleotides are TGTGCCAGCAGCCGTACAGGGGCAACTAATGAAAAACTGTTTTTT. Protein sequence: CASSRTGATNEKLFF.

This chain joins TRBV13 and TRBJ2-7; the match to TRBD2 covers 8 bases. Germline lookup yields CDR1 PRHDT and CDR2 FYEKMQ (reference sequence). This CDR3 comprises 17 residues. V was pared by 5 bases and J by 2 bases, with 14 bases of the junction left unmatched. Here the CDR3 DNA reads TGTGCCAGCAGCCATATTGGGGGCGGGAGGTCGGCCTACGAGCAGTACTTC. The encoded protein is CASSHIGGGRSAYEQYF.

The chain links TRBV7-3 to TRBJ2-2; possibly TRBD2 for D (6 bases). The CDR3 contains 16 residues. From germline, CDR1 is SGHTA and CDR2 FQGTGA. V was clipped by 2 bases and J by 6 bases, with 16 bases between them. The DNA for the CDR3 is TGTGCCAGCAGCTTAGAGGGGTGGCGGGACCCCGGGGAGCTGTTTTTT. This codes for CASSLEGWRDPGELFF. Combining the CDR3 with reference TRBV7-3 and TRBJ2-2 gives the whole variable domain GAGVSQTPSNKVTEKGKYVELRCDPISGHTALYWYRQSLGQGPEFLIYFQGTGAADDSGLPNDRFFAVRPEGSVSTLKIQRTERGDSAVYLCASSLEGWRDPGELFFGEGSRLTVL.

This clone was recorded only once. The CDR3 loop reads CASSQGLAGGYEQFF. In nucleotides, the CDR3 is TGTGCCAGCAGCCAAGGGCTAGCGGGAGGGTATGAGCAGTTCTTC. The gene calls are TRBV14 and TRBJ2-1; the match to TRBD2 covers 12 bases. The CDR3 length is 15 residues. CDR1 and CDR2 from the germline V gene are SGHDN and FVKESK. The V gene end was trimmed by 1 base and the J gene end by 8 bases; junction bases not matched to a gene: 3.

The rearrangement links TRBV29-1 to TRBJ2-7; 9 bases are a match to TRBD2. Losses at the gene ends were 6 bases for V and 7 bases for J; bases not matched to a gene: 7. There are 12 residues in the CDR3. The germline gives CDR1 SQVTM, CDR2 ANQGSEA. The CDR3 DNA reads TGCAGCGTCCAAAGCGGGGGGCCTGAGCAGTACTTC. It yields the protein CSVQSGGPEQYF.

The table lists this clone with a few counts. The chain employs TRBV30 and TRBJ1-3; a possible D gene is TRBD1 (5 bases). V was clipped by 3 bases and J by 0 bases, with 12 bases between them. This CDR3 is built from 15 residues. In germline, CDR1 is GTSNPN, CDR2 SVGIG (reference sequence). The CDR3 DNA follows: TGTGCCTGGAGCGCAACAGGTTTCTCTGGAAACACCATATATTTT. Protein sequence: CAWSATGFSGNTIYF.

This chain connects TRBV10-3 to TRBJ2-7; no reliable D call. The V end lost 3 bases, the J end lost 6 bases, and 9 bases lay between the germline ends. Germline-derived CDR1 and CDR2 are ENHRY and SYGVKD. The CDR3 runs 12 residues. DNA of the CDR3: TGTGCCATCAGTGATAGTAACGTCGAGCAGTACTTC. Its protein is CAISDSNVEQYF.